A selection of T cell receptor beta chains follows, all from one sample in a study of blood T cells in healthy people across ages. TCRdb reanalysed the 5' RACE reads using MiXCR and keeps one entry per CDR3 protein. The repertoire includes roughly 1.4 million distinct CDR3 sequences, approximately 60% of them detected once, and 6.7% sits in the top ten. Input material: blood. These receptors all stem from a young man in good health. The CDR3 runs from the conserved cysteine through the conserved F or W. D genes are given only for firm matches. A row's size may be missing; if present it is once, few, many or a size class.

TRBJ1-2,NA,TRBV13,once,TGTGCCAGCAGCCACTTAGCGGGAGCTGGCTACACCTTC,CASSHLAGAGYTF
TRBJ1-1,NA,TRBV20-1,NA,TGCAGTGCCACTTCGGTAAGGCACCCCACTGAAGCTTTCTTT,CSATSVRHPTEAFF
TRBJ2-7,TRBD1,TRBV28,NA,TGTGCCAGCAGTTTAGGGACAGGGATAGGTTTCTACGAGCAGTACTTC,CASSLGTGIGFYEQYF
TRBJ2-7,NA,TRBV5-1,NA,TGCGCCAGCAGCTCCACGGACACTGTCTACGAGCAGTACTTC,CASSSTDTVYEQYF
TRBJ2-4,NA,TRBV5-1,few,TGCGCCAGCAGCTTGGAACAGGGACGGGGGCGAAACATTCAGTACTTC,CASSLEQGRGRNIQYF
TRBJ2-1,TRBD2,TRBV20-1,NA,TGCAGTGCTAGAGATCTCGGACTAGCGGGCAATGAGCAGTTCTTC,CSARDLGLAGNEQFF
TRBJ2-1,NA,TRBV20-1,NA,TGCAGTGCTAGTGGCAGGGGAACCTACAATGAGCAGTTCTTC,CSASGRGTYNEQFF
TRBJ2-1,TRBD2,TRBV18,NA,TGTGCCAGCTCACCAAGCGGGAGGAATGACAATGAGCAGTTCTTC,CASSPSGRNDNEQFF
TRBJ1-2,NA,TRBV11-2,NA,TGTGCCAGCAGCTTATCCGGCACCCGGGGGTATGGCTACACCTTC,CASSLSGTRGYGYTF
TRBJ1-5,NA,TRBV7-9,NA,TGTGCCAGCAGCCCTCAGAGTGGGGCCGGGTCCTCCCAGCCCCAGCATTTT,CASSPQSGAGSSQPQHF
TRBJ1-6,TRBD1,TRBV7-2,NA,TGTGCCAGCAGCCCCCTGACAGGGTACAATAATTCACCCCTCCACTTT,CASSPLTGYNNSPLHF
TRBJ2-1,NA,TRBV5-1,NA,TGCGCCAGCAAAGTCCTAGGGGAACGGGAAAATGAGCAGTTCTTC,CASKVLGERENEQFF
TRBJ2-3,TRBD2,TRBV28,NA,TGTGCCAGCAGTCCCGGGACTAGCAGAACAGATACGCAGTATTTT,CASSPGTSRTDTQYF
TRBJ2-3,TRBD1,TRBV11-2,NA,TGTGCCAGCAGCTTAGGAGGGACAGGGGGCGCCCCTACAGATACGCAGTATTTT,CASSLGGTGGAPTDTQYF
TRBJ2-7,NA,TRBV29-1,many,TGCAGCGTTGAGGGGGGGACAGAAACCTACGAGCAGTACTTC,CSVEGGTETYEQYF
TRBJ1-2,NA,TRBV5-1,NA,TGCGCCAGCAGCTTGGCCCCCGACGCGGAGGGGGTGTTCTATGGCTACACCTTC,CASSLAPDAEGVFYGYTF
TRBJ1-3,TRBD1,TRBV28,once,TGTGCCAGCAGTCCTCAGGGGGTCGGAAACACCATATATTTT,CASSPQGVGNTIYF
TRBJ2-7,NA,TRBV4-1,NA,TGCGCCAGCAGCCAAGGGGCAGGGCGTCCCTACGAGCAGTACTTC,CASSQGAGRPYEQYF
TRBJ2-1,NA,TRBV7-9,NA,TGTGCCAGCAGGTCCGGGAGTGAAGACAATGAGCAGTTCTTC,CASRSGSEDNEQFF
TRBJ2-7,TRBD2,TRBV29-1,few,TGCAGCGTTGGGACTAGCGGGGGAAGGTACGAGCAGTACTTC,CSVGTSGGRYEQYF
TRBJ1-4,NA,TRBV6-6,once,TGTGCCAGCAGTTACCGAAACGACAGAGCGAAGCTGTTTTTT,CASSYRNDRAKLFF
TRBJ1-3,NA,TRBV5-1,NA,TGCGCCAGCGTCAAGGGGACTTATGGAAACACCATATATTTT,CASVKGTYGNTIYF
TRBJ1-5,TRBD1,TRBV7-2,NA,TGTGCCAGCAGCTTAGCGGACAGGGCCGGCAATCAGCCCCAGCATTTT,CASSLADRAGNQPQHF
TRBJ2-7,TRBD1,TRBV10-3,NA,TGTGCCATCAGTCCCCCGGAAGGGGGCCGCTACGAGCAGTACTTC,CAISPPEGGRYEQYF
TRBJ1-1,NA,TRBV7-8,few,TGTGCCAGCAGCTTAGCGACAGGCCGGATGAACACTGAAGCTTTCTTT,CASSLATGRMNTEAFF
TRBJ2-5,NA,TRBV18,few,TGTGCCAGCTCAAATAGAGGAGAGACCCAGTACTTC,CASSNRGETQYF
TRBJ1-2,NA,TRBV7-6,NA,TGTGCCAGCAGCCCTGGTTGGGGGGCCGGCTATGGCTACACCTTC,CASSPGWGAGYGYTF
TRBJ2-2,NA,TRBV20-1,NA,TGCGGGGGGAGGGGGCGCTTGACCGGGGAGCTGTTTTTT,CGGRGRLTGELFF
TRBJ2-4,NA,TRBV7-8,many,TGTGCCAGCAGCCAGAACTCCCCTGGTCCGGAGATCATTCAGTACTTC,CASSQNSPGPEIIQYF
TRBJ2-7,TRBD2,TRBV12-3/TRBV12-4,few,TGTGCCAGCAGTCGGACTAGCGGGATCTACGAGCAGTACTTC,CASSRTSGIYEQYF
TRBJ2-5,NA,TRBV27,few,TGTGCCAGCAGTTTAATACAGGGAGCCGCGGAGACCCAGTACTTC,CASSLIQGAAETQYF
TRBJ2-3,NA,TRBV29-1,few,TGCAGCGTTGCCAGAGGTGGCACAGATACGCAGTATTTT,CSVARGGTDTQYF
TRBJ1-2,TRBD1,TRBV20-1,NA,TGCAGTGCTAGACCAGGGGGACGTTATGGCTACACCTTC,CSARPGGRYGYTF
TRBJ2-7,TRBD1,TRBV20-1,once,TGCAGTGCTAGAGACCCACGGACAGGACCCAACTGCGAGCAGTACTTC,CSARDPRTGPNCEQYF
TRBJ2-3,TRBD2,TRBV28,NA,TGTGCCAGCAGTTTATTGTTAGGGGTGGGCGGGGGAGTTAGCACAGATACGCAGTATTTT,CASSLLLGVGGGVSTDTQYF
TRBJ2-7,TRBD1,TRBV4-1,NA,TGCGCCAGCAGCCTCGGGACAGGGTCTCCGTACGAGCAGTACTTC,CASSLGTGSPYEQYF
TRBJ2-5,NA,TRBV21-1,NA,TGTGCCAGCAGCAAGGGGATCCCGTTAAAGCCAGCGCCTGAGACCCAGTACTTC,CASSKGIPLKPAPETQYF
TRBJ2-1,NA,TRBV7-2,NA,TGTGCCAGCAGCGTAGAACTAGGCAATGAGCAGTTCTTC,CASSVELGNEQFF
TRBJ2-5,NA,TRBV4-1,NA,TGCGCCAGCAGCCAAGTCCAAGGGGGGGAGACCCAGTACTTC,CASSQVQGGETQYF
TRBJ1-5,TRBD1,TRBV6-1,few,TGTGCCAGCAGTGCTCTACGGGACAGGGGATCCAATCAGCCCCAGCATTTT,CASSALRDRGSNQPQHF
TRBJ2-3,NA,TRBV10-2,NA,TGCGCCAGCGCCCGGGGTAGTATGGGCACAGATACGCAGTATTTT,CASARGSMGTDTQYF
TRBJ2-3,TRBD2,TRBV7-2,NA,TGTGCCAGCAGCTTAGCTGCGGGAGGTTCAGATACGCAGTATTTT,CASSLAAGGSDTQYF
TRBJ2-6,NA,TRBV11-2,NA,TGTGCCAGCAGCTTAGGACACCAGGATCGGTCTGGGGCCAACGTCCTGACTTTC,CASSLGHQDRSGANVLTF
TRBJ2-3,TRBD2,TRBV6-2/TRBV6-3,NA,TGTGCCAGCAGTTACGATCTAGCGGGGGGGCGCGGTGAAGAAGATACGCAGTATTTT,CASSYDLAGGRGEEDTQYF
TRBJ1-4,NA,TRBV6-6,NA,TGTGCCAGCAGTTACTCGATAGGGATGGAAAAACTGTTTTTT,CASSYSIGMEKLFF
TRBJ2-7,TRBD2,TRBV4-2,NA,TGTGCCAGCAGCCACCCCGGACTAGCGGGAGAACCCGAGCAGTACTTC,CASSHPGLAGEPEQYF
TRBJ1-2,NA,TRBV12-3/TRBV12-4,few,TGTGCCAGCACCGTGGGCGGGGGTGGCTACACCTTC,CASTVGGGGYTF
TRBJ2-5,NA,TRBV28,NA,TGTGCCAACAGTTACATCCCAGGGGCCCCGTCCCGGTACTTC,CANSYIPGAPSRYF
TRBJ2-2,NA,TRBV29-1,NA,TGCAGCGCTGATCCGGGGGCCGGGGAGCTGTTTTTT,CSADPGAGELFF
TRBJ2-3,TRBD1,TRBV7-8,NA,TGTGCCAGCAGCTTAGACAGGGGGGCGGCAGATACGCAGTATTTT,CASSLDRGAADTQYF
TRBJ2-1,NA,TRBV5-1,NA,TGCGCCAGCAGCTTGGAAGCTGGGGAAGAGCAGTTCTTC,CASSLEAGEEQFF
TRBJ1-1,TRBD1,TRBV13,NA,TGTGCCAGCAGCTTAGGTGCAGGGGGCGTCACTGAAGCTTTCTTT,CASSLGAGGVTEAFF